This T cell receptor (beta chain) originates from a study of blood T cell repertoires in COVID-19. Study-wide background: Acute and convalescent COVID-19 samples came from the United States, Italy and Spain. T cells, B-cell-depleted T cells, or PBMCs supplied cDNA or gDNA.

How the authors handled the data: Amplification from reference gene primers served as the basis for estimated nucleated cell counts. The method was immunoSEQ multiplex PCR; TCRdb's version includes in-frame clones alone and lacks a portion of them. V and J calls and clone size come straight from that table; D and trimming were deduced from the DNA. Among over 60,000 clones listed, about 88% were seen once. This CDR3 contains 15 residues. This sequence originates from a man between 65 and 85 years old with active or convalescent COVID-19. V and J are TRBV21-1 and TRBJ2-7; the D segment call TRBD2 is taken from the table without a DNA check. TRBV21-1 is a pseudogene segment. Sequenced input: peripheral blood. CDR3 region: CASSSWTSEPDEQYF. The CDR3 region has the DNA TGTGCCAGCAGCAGCTGGACTAGCGAGCCGGACGAGCAGTACTTC.